This TCR beta chain originates from a study of CD8+ T cells in alopecia areata. This CDR3 is 14 amino acids long. From germline, CDR1 is LNHDA and CDR2 SQIVND (reference sequence). V was clipped by 3 bases and J by 5 bases, with 11 bases between them. Extracted RNA was reverse transcribed into cDNA, the sequencing template. Method: immunoSEQ multiplex PCR; TCRdb's copy keeps in-frame clones and lacks some. The profile shows roughly 250,000 clones, roughly 69% of them singletons. Whole-study findings and limits: Unlike in mice, where it was clearer, TCR sharing across patients was less clear, possibly HLA-related.

This clone was detected only a few times. Its antigen is unidentified. This receptor was identified in a human donor with alopecia areata. Here the sequenced sample was CD4+ T cells sorted from blood, taken at week 0. The J gene is TRBJ1-5, the V gene TRBV19; D possibly corresponds to TRBD1 (5 bases). Written as DNA, the CDR3 is TGTGCCAGTAGTATCGTTGGGGGAGATCAGCCCCAGCATTTT. It codes for CASSIVGGDQPQHF.